Presented here are 22 T cell receptor beta chains from one specimen sequenced in a study of T-cell reconstitution after alpha-beta-depleted transplantation in children. Unique molecular identifiers featured in how the TCRbeta library was prepared. TCRdb ran MiXCR on the PCR reads and lists one entry per CDR3 protein. The repertoire holds tens of thousands of distinct CDR3 sequences, with 4% to 5% as singletons. The sample in question was PBMCs, mostly from graft donor cells, obtained 180 days after TCRalphabeta/CD19-depleted stem cell transplant. The receptors derive from a boy less than two years old who had a stem cell transplant for acute myeloid leukemia, so the T cells may come from the graft donor.

Many counts were recorded for this clonotype. This sequence joins TRBV12-3 or TRBV12-4 and TRBJ1-3; D not resolved. The CDR3 totals 14 residues. The ends were cut back, 7 bases at V and 0 bases at J, with 10 bases in the middle. Written as DNA, the CDR3 is TGTGCCAGCACCATGGGGTACTCTGGAAACACCATATATTTT. This codes for CASTMGYSGNTIYF.

The table lists this clonotype with many counts. The chain joins TRBV6-5 to TRBJ1-2; no clear D. This CDR3 has 11 amino acids. Germline V gene lookup returns CDR1 MNHEY and CDR2 SVGAGI. Trimming took off 8 bases at V and 7 bases at J, with 11 bases between the two ends. CDR3 residues: CASGELGGYTF. CDR3 coding DNA: TGTGCCAGCGGGGAGTTAGGTGGCTACACCTTC.

Ten or more counts support this clonotype. The genes are TRBV20-1 and TRBJ2-1; no definite D call. Trimming removed 8 bases at V and 9 bases at J, with 8 bases between. This CDR3 is 9 amino acids long. CDR1 is DFQATT, CDR2 SNEGSKA, per germline (reference sequence). CDR3 DNA: TGCAGTCCCAGTAGTGAGCAGTTCTTC. It specifies CSPSSEQFF.

This clonotype was detected ten times or more. V is TRBV4-3 and J is TRBJ1-6; weak D call: TRBD1 (5 bases). CDR3 length equals 13 residues. Trimming removed 0 bases from V and 12 bases from J, with 9 bases in between. CDR1 and CDR2 (germline): LGHNA, YSLEER. The chain's CDR3 is CASSQEGVKPLHF. The CDR3 DNA reads as TGCGCCAGCAGCCAAGAGGGGGTTAAACCCCTCCACTTT.

This clonotype was detected ten times or more. V gene TRBV5-1 combines with J gene TRBJ1-1; weak D call: TRBD1 (6 bases). Germline CDR1 is SGHRS and CDR2 is YFSETQ. V lost 7 bases to trimming and J lost 3 bases, with 16 bases between them. This CDR3 comprises 14 residues. The CDR3, as DNA: TGCGCCAGCGGGTCTGGGGGGGGGCACACTGAAGCTTTCTTT. The encoded protein is CASGSGGGHTEAFF. The full variable domain, in which reference TRBV5-1 and TRBJ1-1 provide the parts outside the CDR3, is KAGVTQTPRYLIKTRGQQVTLSCSPISGHRSVSWYQQTPGQGLQFLFEYFSETQRNKGNFPGRFSGRQFSNSRSEMNVSTLELGDSALYLCASGSGGGHTEAFFGQGTRLTVV.

At least ten counts were recorded for this clonotype. The V and J genes are TRBV10-3 and TRBJ1-3; the D gene is possibly TRBD1 (5 bases). V dropped 5 bases and J dropped 0 bases, with 8 bases sitting between them. The CDR3 loop spans 14 amino acids. Germline CDR1 reads ENHRY; CDR2 reads SYGVKD. Here the CDR3 reads CAISTGFSGNTIYF. In DNA, the CDR3 is TGTGCCATCAGTACAGGATTCTCTGGAAACACCATATATTTT.

This clonotype has at least ten counts. The genes are TRBV11-2 and TRBJ1-4; D might be TRBD1 (5 bases). Trimming removed 3 bases from V and 5 bases from J, with 16 bases in between. The CDR3 is 16 residues long. Looked up from germline, CDR1 is SGHAT and CDR2 is FQNNGV. The CDR3 loop is CASSLALGEENEKLFF. The CDR3 DNA is TGTGCCAGCAGCTTGGCTTTGGGGGAAGAGAATGAAAAACTGTTTTTT.

This clonotype was detected many times. The genes are TRBV5-4 and TRBJ1-2; 7 nucleotides align to TRBD1. Germline values: CDR1 SGHNT, CDR2 YYREEE (reference sequence). V lost 0 bases and J lost 5; bases outside the gene matches: 4. This CDR3 is 14 amino acids long. The CDR3 is CASSLGTGVYGYTF. The DNA for the CDR3 is TGTGCCAGCAGCTTGGGAACAGGGGTTTATGGCTACACCTTC.

This clonotype was observed many times. The chain links TRBV5-1 to TRBJ2-5, with unresolved D. V was clipped by 4 bases and J by 1 base, with 11 bases between them. Germline values: CDR1 SGHRS, CDR2 YFSETQ. The CDR3 loop spans 14 amino acids. The CDR3 DNA is TGCGCCAGCAGCCCGCGGACCGGCCAAGAGACCCAGTACTTC. Protein: CASSPRTGQETQYF.

This clonotype was detected many times. The V and J genes are TRBV27 and TRBJ2-3; perhaps D is TRBD1 or TRBD2 (5 bases each). CDR3 length equals 17 residues. Germline CDR1 and CDR2: MNHEY and SMNVEV (reference sequence). V lost 0 bases and J lost 0, with 13 bases in between. The CDR3 DNA is TGTGCCAGCAGTTTATCGAGAGGGGCGACTAGCACAGATACGCAGTATTTT. Its translation: CASSLSRGATSTDTQYF.

This clonotype was found many times. This chain uses TRBV28 with TRBJ1-6; D is unresolved. The CDR3 runs to 15 residues. In germline, CDR1 is MDHEN, CDR2 SYDVKM. Trimming left V 2 bases short and J 0 bases short, with 5 bases between. The CDR3 is CASSLRDSYNSPLHF. CDR3 DNA sequence: TGTGCCAGCAGTTTAAGGGACTCCTATAATTCACCCCTCCACTTT.

This clonotype was counted many times. The V gene is TRBV12-3 or TRBV12-4, the J gene TRBJ2-4; D gene unclear. Trimming shortened V by 10 bases and J by 0 bases, and 7 bases separated the two germline ends. The CDR3 has 12 amino acids. CDR3 sequence: CATMGAKNIQYF. The CDR3 coding sequence is TGTGCCACCATGGGAGCCAAAAACATTCAGTACTTC.

There are many counts of this clonotype. The V call is TRBV28, the J call TRBJ2-3; tentative D call: TRBD2 (5 bases). The CDR3 spans 14 residues. V was clipped by 3 bases and J by 2 bases, with 9 bases between them. Germline V gene lookup returns CDR1 MDHEN and CDR2 SYDVKM. The CDR3 sequence: CASSLIGNTDTQYF. The CDR3 DNA reads as TGTGCCAGCAGTTTGATCGGGAACACAGATACGCAGTATTTT.

In its sample, this clonotype was seen many times. The genes are TRBV7-8 and TRBJ2-7; TRBD2 might be the D (6 bases). CDR3 length: 15 amino acids. Per the germline V gene, CDR1 is SGHVS and CDR2 is FQNEAQ. Trimming pared 1 base from V and 2 bases from J, leaving 12 bases between. CDR3 region: CASSLGRDLTYEQYF. The CDR3 DNA sequence: TGTGCCAGCAGCTTAGGCCGGGACTTAACCTACGAGCAGTACTTC.

This clonotype was recorded at least ten times. DNA for the CDR3: TGTGCCTGGTTCCCTCTCGCAGCCGAGGCTGGGGCCAACGTCCTGACTTTC. Translating gives CAWFPLAAEAGANVLTF. This chain uses TRBV30 with TRBJ2-6; no reliable D call. Germline-derived CDR1 and CDR2 are GTSNPN and SVGIG (reference sequence). The CDR3 extends over 17 amino acids. With 5 bases removed from V and 2 bases from J, the gap between germline ends came to 19 bases. The whole variable domain, filled in from reference TRBV30 and TRBJ2-6, reads SQTIHQWPATLVQPVGSPLSLECTVEGTSNPNLYWYRQAAGRGLQLLFYSVGIGQISSEVPQNLSASRPQDRQFILSSKKLLLSDSGFYLCAWFPLAAEAGANVLTFGAGSRLTVL.

This clonotype was seen many times. This sequence joins TRBV5-1 and TRBJ2-3; D gene unclear. The V gene's germline CDR1 is SGHRS and CDR2 YFSETQ. The V and J ends lost 2 bases and 0 bases respectively, with 10 bases between them. There are 15 residues in the CDR3. DNA of the CDR3: TGCGCCAGCAGCTTCCCCTCCTCGAGCACAGATACGCAGTATTTT. This translates into CASSFPSSSTDTQYF.

This clonotype was detected a few times. The V and J genes are TRBV5-4 and TRBJ2-5; the D is unclear. Germline assignment: CDR1 SGHNT and CDR2 YYREEE (reference sequence). Deletions cut 3 bases from V and 3 bases from J, with 9 bases between. This CDR3 is 13 amino acids long. CDR3: CASSSNPKETQYF. The CDR3 nucleotides are TGTGCCAGCAGCTCGAACCCGAAAGAGACCCAGTACTTC.

This clonotype was detected many times. The chain is built from TRBV5-6 and TRBJ1-5; the D is unclear. Germline CDR1 SGHDT, CDR2 YYEEEE. The CDR3 has 15 residues. The V and J ends lost 2 bases and 7 bases respectively, with 16 bases between them. CDR3 in DNA: TGTGCCAGCAGCTTCCGTCTTTCCAGCCCCCAGCCCCAGCATTTT. Translated: CASSFRLSSPQPQHF.

This clonotype was counted ten times or more. The chain links TRBV20-1 to TRBJ2-3; 7 bases align to TRBD2. CDR3 length: 11 residues. Germline CDR1 is DFQATT and CDR2 is SNEGSKA (reference sequence). V shed 3 bases and J 12 bases; nucleotides not matched to a gene: 6. The DNA of the CDR3 is TGCAGTGCTAGGGGACTACCCAGTCAGTATTTT. It specifies CSARGLPSQYF.

The table lists this clonotype with many counts. The V and J genes are TRBV11-1 and TRBJ2-3, with TRBD2 identical over 8 bases. In germline, CDR1 is SGHAT, CDR2 FQDESV (reference sequence). V lost 5 bases to trimming and J lost 0 bases; unmatched junction nucleotides: 4. The CDR3 contains 15 residues. CDR3: CASSHSGTSTDTQYF. In nucleotides, the CDR3 is TGTGCCAGCAGCCATAGCGGGACTAGCACAGATACGCAGTATTTT.

This clonotype came up many times. This CDR3 is CSVLRRDRGLGYTF. CDR3 nucleotide sequence: TGCAGCGTCCTACGAAGGGACAGGGGGCTTGGCTACACCTTC. The chain has TRBV29-1 and TRBJ1-2, with 12 bases aligning to TRBD1. Germline-derived CDR1 and CDR2 are SQVTM and ANQGSEA. The CDR3 has 14 residues. Trimming took 6 bases from V and 7 from J; bases not matched to a gene: 9. The complete variable domain, with remaining parts taken from reference TRBV29-1 and TRBJ1-2, reads SAVISQKPSRDICQRGTSLTIQCQVDSQVTMMFWYRQQPGQSLTLIATANQGSEATYESGFVIDKFPISRPNLTFSTLTVSNMSPEDSSIYLCSVLRRDRGLGYTFGSGTRLTVV.

Only a few counts were recorded for this clonotype. The CDR3 does not close with the conserved phenylalanine or tryptophan, likely indicating a read error. It is unclear where the CDR3 begins or ends on the DNA, so no DNA is shown, and the CDR3 is as TCRdb lists it. This chain connects TRBV7-2 to TRBJ1-4. Germline V gives CDR1 SGHTA, CDR2 FQGNSA. The CDR3 adds up to 10 amino acids, both ends counted. CDR3 sequence reads: CASSLTSSLR.